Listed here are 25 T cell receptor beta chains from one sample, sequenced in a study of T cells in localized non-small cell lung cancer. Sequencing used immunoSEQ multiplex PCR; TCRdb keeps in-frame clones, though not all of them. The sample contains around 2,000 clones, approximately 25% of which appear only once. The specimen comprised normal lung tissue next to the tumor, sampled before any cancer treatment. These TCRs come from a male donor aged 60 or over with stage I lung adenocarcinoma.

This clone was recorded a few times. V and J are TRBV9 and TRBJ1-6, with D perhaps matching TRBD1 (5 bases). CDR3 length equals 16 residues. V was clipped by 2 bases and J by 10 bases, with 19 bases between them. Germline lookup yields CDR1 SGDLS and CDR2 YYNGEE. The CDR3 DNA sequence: TGTGCCAGCAGCGTCGAAGTCGGGACCCGTGAATCACCCCTCCACTTT. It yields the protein CASSVEVGTRESPLHF.

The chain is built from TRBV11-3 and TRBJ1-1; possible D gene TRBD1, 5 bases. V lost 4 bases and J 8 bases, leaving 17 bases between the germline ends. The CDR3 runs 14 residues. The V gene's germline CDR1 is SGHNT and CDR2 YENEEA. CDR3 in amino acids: CASSSLAGGREAFF. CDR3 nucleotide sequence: TGTGCCAGCAGCTCCCTCGCGGGGGGGAGGGAAGCTTTCTTT. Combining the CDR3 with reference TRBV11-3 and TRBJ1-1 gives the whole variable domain EAGVVQSPRYKIIEKKQPVAFWCNPISGHNTLYWYLQNLGQGPELLIRYENEEAVDDSQLPKDRFSAERLKGVDSTLKIQPAELGDSAVYLCASSSLAGGREAFFGQGTRLTVV.

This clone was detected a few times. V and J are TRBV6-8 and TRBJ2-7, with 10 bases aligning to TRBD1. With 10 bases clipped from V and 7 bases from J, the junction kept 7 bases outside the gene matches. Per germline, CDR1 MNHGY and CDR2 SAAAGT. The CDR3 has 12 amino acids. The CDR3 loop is CAIRTGGGEQYF. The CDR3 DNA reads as TGTGCCATCCGGACAGGGGGTGGAGAGCAGTACTTC.

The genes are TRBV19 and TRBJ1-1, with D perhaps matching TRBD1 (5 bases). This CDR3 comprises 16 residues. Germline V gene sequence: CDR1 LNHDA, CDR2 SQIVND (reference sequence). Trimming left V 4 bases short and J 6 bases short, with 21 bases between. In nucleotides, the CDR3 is TGTGCCAGTAGTACGATCGGGACCGCCCTCGAACCTGAAGCTTTCTTT. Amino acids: CASSTIGTALEPEAFF.

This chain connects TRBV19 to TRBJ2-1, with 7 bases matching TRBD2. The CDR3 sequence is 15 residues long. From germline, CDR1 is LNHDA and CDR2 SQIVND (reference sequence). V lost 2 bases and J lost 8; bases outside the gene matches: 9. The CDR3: CASSISQTSEHEQFF. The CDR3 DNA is TGTGCCAGTAGTATATCTCAAACTAGCGAGCATGAGCAGTTCTTC.

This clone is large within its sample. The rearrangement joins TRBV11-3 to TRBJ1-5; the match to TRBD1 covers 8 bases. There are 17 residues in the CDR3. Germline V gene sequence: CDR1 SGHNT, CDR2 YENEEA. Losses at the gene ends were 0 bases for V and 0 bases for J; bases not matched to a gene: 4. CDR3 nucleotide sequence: TGTGCCAGCAGCTTAGATGGGACAGGTTATAGCAATCAGCCCCAGCATTTT. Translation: CASSLDGTGYSNQPQHF.

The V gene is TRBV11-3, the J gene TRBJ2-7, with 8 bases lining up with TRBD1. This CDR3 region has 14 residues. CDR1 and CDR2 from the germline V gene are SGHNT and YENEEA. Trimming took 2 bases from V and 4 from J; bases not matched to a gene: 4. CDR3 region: CASSLYGTGYEQYF. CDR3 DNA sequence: TGTGCCAGCAGCTTATACGGGACAGGTTACGAGCAGTACTTC.

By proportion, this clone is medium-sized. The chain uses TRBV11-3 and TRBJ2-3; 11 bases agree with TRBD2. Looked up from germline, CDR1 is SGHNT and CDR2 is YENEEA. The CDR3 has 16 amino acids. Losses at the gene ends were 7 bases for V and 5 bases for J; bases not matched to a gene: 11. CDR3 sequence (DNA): TGTGCCAGCAACCCCTTAGCGGGGGGGCCACGAGATACGCAGTATTTT. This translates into CASNPLAGGPRDTQYF.

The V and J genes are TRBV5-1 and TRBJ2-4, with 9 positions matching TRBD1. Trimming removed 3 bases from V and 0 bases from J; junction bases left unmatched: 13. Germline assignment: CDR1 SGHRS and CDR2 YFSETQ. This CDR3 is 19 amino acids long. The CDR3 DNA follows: TGCGCCAGCAGCTCAGATGAAGGGACAGGGTCACTAGCCAAAAACATTCAGTACTTC. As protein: CASSSDEGTGSLAKNIQYF.

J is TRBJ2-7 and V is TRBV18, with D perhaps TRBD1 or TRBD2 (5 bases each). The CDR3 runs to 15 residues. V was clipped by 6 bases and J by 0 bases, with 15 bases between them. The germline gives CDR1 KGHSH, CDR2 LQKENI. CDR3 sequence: CASSPSGTVSYEQYF. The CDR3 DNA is TGTGCCAGCTCTCCTTCCGGGACGGTCTCCTACGAGCAGTACTTC.

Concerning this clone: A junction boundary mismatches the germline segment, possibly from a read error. CDR3 residues: CAISVGGTASGANVLTF. CDR3 nucleotide sequence: TGTGCCATCAGTGTCGGCGGGACCGCCTCTGGGGCCAACGTCCTGACTTTC. The rearrangement uses TRBV6-8 and TRBJ2-6; perhaps TRBD2 as D (6 bases). The CDR3 has 17 residues. The V gene's germline CDR1 is MNHGY and CDR2 SAAAGT.

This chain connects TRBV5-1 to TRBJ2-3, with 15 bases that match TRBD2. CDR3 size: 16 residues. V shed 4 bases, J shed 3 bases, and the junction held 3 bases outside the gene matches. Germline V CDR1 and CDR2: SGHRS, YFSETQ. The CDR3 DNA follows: TGCGCCAGCAGCCCGGGACTAGCGGGGGGAACAGATACGCAGTATTTT. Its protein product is CASSPGLAGGTDTQYF.

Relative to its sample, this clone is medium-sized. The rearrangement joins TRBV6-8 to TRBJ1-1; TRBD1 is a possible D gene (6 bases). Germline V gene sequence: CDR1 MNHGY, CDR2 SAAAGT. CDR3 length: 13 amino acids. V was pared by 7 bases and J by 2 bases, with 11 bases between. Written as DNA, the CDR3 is TGTGCCAGCACAGGACAGTTCAACACTGAAGCTTTCTTT. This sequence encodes CASTGQFNTEAFF.

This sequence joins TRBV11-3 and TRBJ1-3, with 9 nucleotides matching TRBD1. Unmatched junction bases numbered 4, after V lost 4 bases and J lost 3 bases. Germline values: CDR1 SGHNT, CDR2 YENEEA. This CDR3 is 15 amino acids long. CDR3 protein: CASSYPGQGGNTIYF. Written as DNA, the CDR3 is TGTGCCAGCAGCTATCCGGGACAGGGTGGAAACACCATATATTTT.

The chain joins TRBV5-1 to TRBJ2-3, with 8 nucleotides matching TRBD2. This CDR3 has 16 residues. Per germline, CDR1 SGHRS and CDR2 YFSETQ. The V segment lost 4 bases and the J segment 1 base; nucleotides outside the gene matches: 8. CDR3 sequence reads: CASSHYSGVRTDTQYF. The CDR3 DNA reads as TGCGCCAGCAGCCACTATAGCGGGGTGCGCACAGATACGCAGTATTTT.

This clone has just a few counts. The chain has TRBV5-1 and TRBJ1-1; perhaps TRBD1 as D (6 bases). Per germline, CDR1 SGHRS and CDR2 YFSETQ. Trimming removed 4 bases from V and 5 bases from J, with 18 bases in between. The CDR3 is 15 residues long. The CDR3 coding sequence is TGCGCCAGCAGCAGCCGGGGGGGCGCCGAAACTGAAGCTTTCTTT. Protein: CASSSRGGAETEAFF.

CDR3 DNA: TGCAGCGTGGTCCGGACACAGAACACTGAAGCTTTCTTT. Translation gives CSVVRTQNTEAFF. V and J are TRBV29-1 and TRBJ1-1, with D possibly TRBD1 on 5 matching bases. Trimming shortened V by 6 bases and J by 1 base, and 12 bases separated the two germline ends. Germline-derived CDR1 and CDR2 are SQVTM and ANQGSEA. The CDR3 is 13 residues long.

CDR3 sequence reads: CASSLRLSSNQPQHF. The CDR3 DNA is TGTGCCAGCAGTTTACGACTGAGTAGCAATCAGCCCCAGCATTTT. This rearrangement joins TRBV28 to TRBJ1-5; no reliable D call. Per the germline V gene, CDR1 is MDHEN and CDR2 is SYDVKM. Trimming removed 2 bases at V and 0 bases at J, with 8 bases between. CDR3 length equals 15 residues.

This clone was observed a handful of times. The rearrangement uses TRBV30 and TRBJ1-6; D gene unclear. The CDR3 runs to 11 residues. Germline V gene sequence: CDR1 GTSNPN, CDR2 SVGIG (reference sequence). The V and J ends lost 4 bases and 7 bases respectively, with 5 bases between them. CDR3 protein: CAWTVNSPLHF. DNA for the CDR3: TGTGCCTGGACAGTAAATTCACCCCTCCACTTT.

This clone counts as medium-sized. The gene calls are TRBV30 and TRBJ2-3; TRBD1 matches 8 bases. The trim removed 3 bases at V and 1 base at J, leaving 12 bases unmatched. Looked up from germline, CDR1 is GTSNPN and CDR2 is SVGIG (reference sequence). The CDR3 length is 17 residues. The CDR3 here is CAWSESTGAEGTDTQYF. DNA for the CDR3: TGTGCCTGGAGCGAGTCGACAGGGGCAGAGGGCACAGATACGCAGTATTTT.

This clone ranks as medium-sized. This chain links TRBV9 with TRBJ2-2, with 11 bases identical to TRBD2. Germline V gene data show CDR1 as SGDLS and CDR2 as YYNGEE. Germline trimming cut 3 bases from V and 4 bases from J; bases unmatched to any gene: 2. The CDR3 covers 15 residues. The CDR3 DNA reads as TGTGCCAGCAGCGCCCTAGCGGGAGGCACCGGGGAGCTGTTTTTT. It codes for CASSALAGGTGELFF. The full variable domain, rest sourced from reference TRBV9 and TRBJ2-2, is DSGVTQTPKHLITATGQRVTLRCSPRSGDLSVYWYQQSLDQGLQFLIQYYNGEERAKGNILERFSAQQFPDLHSELNLSSLELGDSALYFCASSALAGGTGELFFGEGSRLTVL.

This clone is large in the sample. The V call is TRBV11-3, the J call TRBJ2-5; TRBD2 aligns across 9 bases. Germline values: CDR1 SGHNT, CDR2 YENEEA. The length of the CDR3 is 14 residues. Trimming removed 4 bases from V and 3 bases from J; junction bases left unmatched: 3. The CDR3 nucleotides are TGTGCCAGCAGCTCTCCTAGCGGGAAAGAGACCCAGTACTTC. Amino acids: CASSSPSGKETQYF.

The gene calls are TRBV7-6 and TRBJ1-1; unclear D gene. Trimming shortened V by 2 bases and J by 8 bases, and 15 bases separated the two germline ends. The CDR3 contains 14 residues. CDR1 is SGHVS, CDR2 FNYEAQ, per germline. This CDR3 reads CASSLRPGDSEAFF. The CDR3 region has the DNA TGTGCCAGCAGCTTACGACCCGGGGATTCGGAAGCTTTCTTT.

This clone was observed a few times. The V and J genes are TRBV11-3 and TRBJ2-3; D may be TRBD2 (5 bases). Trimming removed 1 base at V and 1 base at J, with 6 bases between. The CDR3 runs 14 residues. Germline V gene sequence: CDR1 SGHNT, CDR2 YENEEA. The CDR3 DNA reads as TGTGCCAGCAGCTTAGGGGGAGGCACAGATACGCAGTATTTT. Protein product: CASSLGGGTDTQYF.

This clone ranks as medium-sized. CDR3 DNA sequence: TGTGCCACCAGCAGAGATAGCAAGGCTACGTCCTACAATGAGCAGTTCTTC. Translating gives CATSRDSKATSYNEQFF. The J gene is TRBJ2-1, the V gene TRBV15; D uncertain. The V end was cut by 0 bases, the J end by 1 base, with 13 bases between. CDR3 size: 17 residues. Germline CDR1 LNHNV, CDR2 YYDKDF (reference sequence).